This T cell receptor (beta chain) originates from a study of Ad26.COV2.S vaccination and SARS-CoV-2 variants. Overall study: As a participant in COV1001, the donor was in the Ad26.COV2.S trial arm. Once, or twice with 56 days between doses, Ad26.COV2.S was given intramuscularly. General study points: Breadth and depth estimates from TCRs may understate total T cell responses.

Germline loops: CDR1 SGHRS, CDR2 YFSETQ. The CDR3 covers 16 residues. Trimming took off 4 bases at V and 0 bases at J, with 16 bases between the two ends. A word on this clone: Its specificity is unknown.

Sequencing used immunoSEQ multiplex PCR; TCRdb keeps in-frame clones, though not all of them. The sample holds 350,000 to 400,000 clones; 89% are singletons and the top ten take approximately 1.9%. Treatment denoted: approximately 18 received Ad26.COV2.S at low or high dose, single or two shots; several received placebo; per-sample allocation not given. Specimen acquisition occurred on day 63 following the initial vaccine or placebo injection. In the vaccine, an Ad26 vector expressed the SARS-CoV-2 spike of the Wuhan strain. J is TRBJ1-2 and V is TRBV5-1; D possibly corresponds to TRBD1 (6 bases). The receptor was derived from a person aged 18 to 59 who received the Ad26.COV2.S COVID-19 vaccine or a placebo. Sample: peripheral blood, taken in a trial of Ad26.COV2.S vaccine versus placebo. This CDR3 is CASSLGGTTTNYGYTF. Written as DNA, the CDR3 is TGCGCCAGCAGCCTGGGGGGCACCACGACTAACTATGGCTACACCTTC.